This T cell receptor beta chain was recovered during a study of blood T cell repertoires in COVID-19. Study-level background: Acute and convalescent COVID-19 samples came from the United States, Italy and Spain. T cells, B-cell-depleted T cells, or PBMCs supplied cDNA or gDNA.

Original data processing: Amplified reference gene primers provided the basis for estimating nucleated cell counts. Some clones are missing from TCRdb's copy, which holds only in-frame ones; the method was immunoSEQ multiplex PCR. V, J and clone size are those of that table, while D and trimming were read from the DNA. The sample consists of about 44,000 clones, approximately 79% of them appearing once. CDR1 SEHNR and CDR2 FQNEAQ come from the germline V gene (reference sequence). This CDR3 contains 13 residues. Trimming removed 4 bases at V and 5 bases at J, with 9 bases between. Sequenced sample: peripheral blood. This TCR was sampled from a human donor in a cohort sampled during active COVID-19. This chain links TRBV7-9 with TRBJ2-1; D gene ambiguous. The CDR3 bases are TGTGCCAGCAGCTACTCAATGAACAATGAGCAGTTCTTC. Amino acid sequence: CASSYSMNNEQFF.